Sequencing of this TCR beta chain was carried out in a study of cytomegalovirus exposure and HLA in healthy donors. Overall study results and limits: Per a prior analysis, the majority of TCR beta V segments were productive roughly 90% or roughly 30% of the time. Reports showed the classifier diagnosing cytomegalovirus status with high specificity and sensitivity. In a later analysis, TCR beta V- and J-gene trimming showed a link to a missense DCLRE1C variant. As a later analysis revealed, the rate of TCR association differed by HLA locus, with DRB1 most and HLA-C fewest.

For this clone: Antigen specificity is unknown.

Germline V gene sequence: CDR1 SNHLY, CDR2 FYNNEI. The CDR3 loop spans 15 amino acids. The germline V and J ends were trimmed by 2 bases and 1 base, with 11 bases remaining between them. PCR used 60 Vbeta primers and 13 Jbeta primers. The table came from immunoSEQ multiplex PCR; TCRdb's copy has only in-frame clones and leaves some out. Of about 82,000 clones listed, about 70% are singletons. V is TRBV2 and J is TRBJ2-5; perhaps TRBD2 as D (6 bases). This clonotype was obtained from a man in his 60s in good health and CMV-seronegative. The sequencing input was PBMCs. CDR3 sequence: CASSETWGVQETQYF. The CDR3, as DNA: TGTGCCAGCAGTGAAACCTGGGGGGTCCAAGAGACCCAGTACTTC.